A single sample is the source of the 6 T cell receptor beta chains below, sequenced in a study of cytomegalovirus exposure and HLA in healthy donors. PCR used 60 Vbeta primers and 13 Jbeta primers. Some clones are missing from TCRdb's copy, which holds only in-frame ones; the method was immunoSEQ multiplex PCR. This table has 200,000 to 250,000 clones, 70% to 85% appearing once. Sequencing was performed on PBMCs. All receptors come from a male donor in good health and CMV-seronegative.

This rearrangement joins TRBV7-2 to TRBJ1-3; D may be TRBD1 (6 bases). The CDR3 is 14 residues long. Germline V lookup: CDR1 SGHTA, CDR2 FQGNSA. V dropped 2 bases and J dropped 4 bases, with 9 bases sitting between them. CDR3 DNA: TGTGCCAGCAGCTTATCAGGGGCGGGAAACACCATATATTTT. Amino acids: CASSLSGAGNTIYF.

The J gene is TRBJ2-5, the V gene TRBV5-4; D is perhaps TRBD1 (6 bases). The germline gives CDR1 SGHNT, CDR2 YYREEE (reference sequence). V was clipped by 3 bases and J by 0 bases, with 12 bases between them. This CDR3 spans 15 amino acids. CDR3 residues: CASSSGTPYQETQYF. The CDR3 coding sequence is TGTGCCAGCAGCTCCGGGACACCTTACCAAGAGACCCAGTACTTC.

CDR3 sequence: CASSYLRTSGGETQYF. CDR3 DNA: TGTGCCAGCAGTTACCTCAGGACTAGCGGGGGGGAGACCCAGTACTTC. V gene TRBV6-5 combines with J gene TRBJ2-5, with TRBD2 matching 14 bases. The V segment lost 2 bases and the J segment 5 bases; nucleotides outside the gene matches: 4. Germline V lookup: CDR1 MNHEY, CDR2 SVGAGI. The CDR3 is 16 residues long.

The CDR3: CASSPTGGNTETQYF. Written as DNA, the CDR3 is TGTGCCAGCTCCCCGACAGGGGGTAATACGGAGACCCAGTACTTC. The chain employs TRBV9 and TRBJ2-5; 9 nucleotides match TRBD1. V lost 7 bases to trimming and J lost 5 bases; unmatched junction nucleotides: 12. Germline V gives CDR1 SGDLS, CDR2 YYNGEE. The CDR3 loop spans 15 amino acids.

V is TRBV5-4 and J is TRBJ2-7, with 8 bases fitting TRBD2. The V gene end was trimmed by 2 bases and the J gene end by 2 bases; junction bases not matched to a gene: 6. The CDR3 length is 15 residues. Germline lookup yields CDR1 SGHNT and CDR2 YYREEE (reference sequence). CDR3 coding DNA: TGTGCCAGCAGCTTAGGTAGCGGGAATCCCTACGAGCAGTACTTC. Its protein product is CASSLGSGNPYEQYF.

The chain is built from TRBV7-9 and TRBJ2-7; TRBD2 agrees at 7 bases. This CDR3 is 16 amino acids long. From germline, CDR1 is SEHNR and CDR2 FQNEAQ (reference sequence). V lost 3 bases to trimming and J lost 0 bases; unmatched junction nucleotides: 8. The CDR3 is CASSFRGIAGSYEQYF. The CDR3 DNA sequence: TGTGCCAGCAGCTTCCGCGGGATAGCGGGCTCCTACGAGCAGTACTTC.